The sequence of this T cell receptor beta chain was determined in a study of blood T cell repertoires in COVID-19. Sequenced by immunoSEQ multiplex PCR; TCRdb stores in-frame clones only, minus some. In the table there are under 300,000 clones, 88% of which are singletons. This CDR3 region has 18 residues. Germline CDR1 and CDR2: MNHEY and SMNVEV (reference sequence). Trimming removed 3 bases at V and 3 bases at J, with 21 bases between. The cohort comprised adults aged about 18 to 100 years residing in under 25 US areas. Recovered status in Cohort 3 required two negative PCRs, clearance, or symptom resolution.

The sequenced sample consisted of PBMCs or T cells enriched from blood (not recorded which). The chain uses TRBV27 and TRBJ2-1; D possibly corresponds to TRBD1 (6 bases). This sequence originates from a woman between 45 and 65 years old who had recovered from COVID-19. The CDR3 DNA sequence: TGTGCCAGCAGTTTTAGGTCGAGACAACAAGGGGGCTACAATGAGCAGTTCTTC. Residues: CASSFRSRQQGGYNEQFF.